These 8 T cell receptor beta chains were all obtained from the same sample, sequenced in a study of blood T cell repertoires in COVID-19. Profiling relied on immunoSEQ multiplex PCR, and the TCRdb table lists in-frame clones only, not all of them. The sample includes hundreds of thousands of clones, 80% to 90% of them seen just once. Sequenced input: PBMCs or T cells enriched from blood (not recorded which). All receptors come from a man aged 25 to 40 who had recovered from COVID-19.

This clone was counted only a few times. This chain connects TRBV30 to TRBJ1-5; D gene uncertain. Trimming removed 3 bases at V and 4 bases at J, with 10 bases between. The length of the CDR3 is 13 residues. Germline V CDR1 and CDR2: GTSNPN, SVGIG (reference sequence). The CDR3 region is CAWSENGNQPQHF. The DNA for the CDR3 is TGTGCCTGGAGCGAGAACGGTAATCAGCCCCAGCATTTT.

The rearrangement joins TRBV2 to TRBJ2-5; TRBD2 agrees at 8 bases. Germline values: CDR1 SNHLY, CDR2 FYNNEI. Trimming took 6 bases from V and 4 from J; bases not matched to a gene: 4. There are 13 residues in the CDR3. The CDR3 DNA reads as TGTGCCAGCAGGCCGGGACTAGTAGAGACCCAGTACTTC. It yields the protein CASRPGLVETQYF.

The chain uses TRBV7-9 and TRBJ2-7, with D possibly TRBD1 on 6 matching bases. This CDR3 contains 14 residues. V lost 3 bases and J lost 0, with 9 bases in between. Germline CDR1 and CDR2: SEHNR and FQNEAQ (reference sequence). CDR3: CASSFRGSSYEQYF. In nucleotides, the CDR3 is TGTGCCAGCAGCTTTAGGGGGAGCTCCTACGAGCAGTACTTC. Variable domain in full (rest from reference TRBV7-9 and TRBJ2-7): DTGVSQNPRHKITKRGQNVTFRCDPISEHNRLYWYRQTLGQGPEFLTYFQNEAQLEKSRLLSDRFSAERPKGSFSTLEIQRTEQGDSAMYLCASSFRGSSYEQYFGPGTRLTVT.

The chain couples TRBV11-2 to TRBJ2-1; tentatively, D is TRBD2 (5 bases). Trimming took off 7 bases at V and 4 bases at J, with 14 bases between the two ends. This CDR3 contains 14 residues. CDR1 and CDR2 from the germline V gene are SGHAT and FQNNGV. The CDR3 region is CASTLSGSYNEQFF. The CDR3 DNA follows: TGTGCCAGCACCCTTTCGGGGAGTTACAATGAGCAGTTCTTC.

CDR3 DNA sequence: TGCGCCAGCAGCCCCTACGATAGCAATCAGCCCCAGCATTTT. This gives the protein CASSPYDSNQPQHF. The chain uses TRBV4-1 and TRBJ1-5; D is uncertain. Germline CDR1 reads MGHRA; CDR2 reads YSYEKL. The germline V and J ends were trimmed by 4 bases and 0 bases, with 7 bases remaining between them. The CDR3 loop spans 14 amino acids.

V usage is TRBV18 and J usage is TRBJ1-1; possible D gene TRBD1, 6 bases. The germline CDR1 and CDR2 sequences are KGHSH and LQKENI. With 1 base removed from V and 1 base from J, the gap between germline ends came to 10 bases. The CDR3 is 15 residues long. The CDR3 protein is CASSPQQGPNTEAFF. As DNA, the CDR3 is TGTGCCAGCTCACCACAACAGGGACCGAACACTGAAGCTTTCTTT. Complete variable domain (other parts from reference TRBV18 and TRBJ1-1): NAGVMQNPRHLVRRRGQEARLRCSPMKGHSHVYWYRQLPEEGLKFMVYLQKENIIDESGMPKERFSAEFPKEGPSILRIQQVVRGDSAAYFCASSPQQGPNTEAFFGQGTRLTVV.

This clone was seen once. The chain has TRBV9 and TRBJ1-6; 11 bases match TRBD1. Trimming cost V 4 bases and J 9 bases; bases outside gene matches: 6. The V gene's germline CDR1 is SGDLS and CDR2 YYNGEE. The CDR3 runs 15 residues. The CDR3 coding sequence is TGTGCCAGCAGCACAGGGACAGGGGGTGGTTCACCCCTCCACTTT. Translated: CASSTGTGGGSPLHF.

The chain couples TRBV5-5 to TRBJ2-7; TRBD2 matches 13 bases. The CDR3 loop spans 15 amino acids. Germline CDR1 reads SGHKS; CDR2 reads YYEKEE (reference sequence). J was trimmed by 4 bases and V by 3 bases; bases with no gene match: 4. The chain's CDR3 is CASSWRTSGSYEQYF. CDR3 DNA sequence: TGTGCCAGCAGCTGGCGGACTAGCGGGAGTTACGAGCAGTACTTC.